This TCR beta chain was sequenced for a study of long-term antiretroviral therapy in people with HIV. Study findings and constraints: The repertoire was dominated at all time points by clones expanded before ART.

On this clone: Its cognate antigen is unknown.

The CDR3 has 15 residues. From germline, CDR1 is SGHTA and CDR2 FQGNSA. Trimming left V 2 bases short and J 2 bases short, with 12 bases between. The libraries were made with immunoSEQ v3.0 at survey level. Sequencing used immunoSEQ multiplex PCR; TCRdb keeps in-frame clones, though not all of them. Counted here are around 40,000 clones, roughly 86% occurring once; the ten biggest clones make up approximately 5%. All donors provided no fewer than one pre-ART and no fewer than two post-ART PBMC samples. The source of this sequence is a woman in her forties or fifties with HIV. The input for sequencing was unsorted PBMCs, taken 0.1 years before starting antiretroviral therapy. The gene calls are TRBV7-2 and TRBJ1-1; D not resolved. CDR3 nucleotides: TGTGCCAGCAGCTTACAGGCAGTAGTAAACACTGAAGCTTTCTTT. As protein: CASSLQAVVNTEAFF.